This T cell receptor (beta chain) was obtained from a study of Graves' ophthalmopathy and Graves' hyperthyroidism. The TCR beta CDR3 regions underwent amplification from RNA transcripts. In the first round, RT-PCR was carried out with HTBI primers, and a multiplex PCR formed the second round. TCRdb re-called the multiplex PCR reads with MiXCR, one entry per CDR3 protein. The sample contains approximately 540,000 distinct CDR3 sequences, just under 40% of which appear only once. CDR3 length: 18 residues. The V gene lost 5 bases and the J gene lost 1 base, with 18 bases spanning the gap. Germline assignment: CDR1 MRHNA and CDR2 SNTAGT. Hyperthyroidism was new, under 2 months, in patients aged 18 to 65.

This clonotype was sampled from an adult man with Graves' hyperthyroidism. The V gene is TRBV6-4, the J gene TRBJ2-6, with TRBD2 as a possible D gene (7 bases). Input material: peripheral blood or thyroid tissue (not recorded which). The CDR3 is CASSLFGGPSSGANVLTF. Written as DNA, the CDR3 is TGTGCCAGCAGTTTATTCGGGGGGCCTTCTTCTGGGGCCAACGTCCTGACTTTC.